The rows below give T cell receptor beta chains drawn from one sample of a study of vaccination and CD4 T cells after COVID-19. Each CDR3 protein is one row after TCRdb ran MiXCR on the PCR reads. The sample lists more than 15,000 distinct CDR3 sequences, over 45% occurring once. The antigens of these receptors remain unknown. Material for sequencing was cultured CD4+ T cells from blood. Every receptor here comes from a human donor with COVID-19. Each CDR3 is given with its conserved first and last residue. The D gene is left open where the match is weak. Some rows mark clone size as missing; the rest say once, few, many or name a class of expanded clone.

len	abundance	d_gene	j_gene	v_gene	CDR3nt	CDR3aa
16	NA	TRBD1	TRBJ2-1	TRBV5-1	TGCGCCAGCAGCTTGATGGCCAGGGGGCTGAACAATGAGCAGTTCTTC	CASSLMARGLNNEQFF
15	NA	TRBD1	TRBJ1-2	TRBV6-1	TGTGCCAGCAGTCCTTTAGACAGGGAAGACTATGGCTACACCTTC	CASSPLDREDYGYTF
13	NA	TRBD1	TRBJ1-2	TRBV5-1	TGCGCCAGCAGCTCACAGGGGGCGCATGGCTACACCTTC	CASSSQGAHGYTF
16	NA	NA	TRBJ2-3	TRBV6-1	TGTGCCAGCAGGGGTGGTGGCGGGGCCAGCACAGATACGCAGTATTTT	CASRGGGGASTDTQYF
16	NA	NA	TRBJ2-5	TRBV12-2	TGTGCAAGTCGCTTAGGACTAGCGGGGGCACAAGAGACCCAGTACTTC	CASRLGLAGAQETQYF
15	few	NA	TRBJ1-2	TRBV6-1	TGTGCCAGCAAACTGGGGGGGACGGGGCTCGGTGGCTACACCTTC	CASKLGGTGLGGYTF
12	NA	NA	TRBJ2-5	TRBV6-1	TGTGCCAGCAGCCGGGACTCAGAGACCCAGTACTTC	CASSRDSETQYF
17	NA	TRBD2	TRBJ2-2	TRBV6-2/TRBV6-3	TGTGCCAGCAGGAAACTAGCGGGGGGGTTCAACACCGGGGAGCTGTTTTTT	CASRKLAGGFNTGELFF
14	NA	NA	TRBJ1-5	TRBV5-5	TGTGCCAGCAGCTTGGGCCGGGGAAATCAGCCCCAGCATTTT	CASSLGRGNQPQHF
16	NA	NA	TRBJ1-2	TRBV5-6	TGTGCCAGCAGCTCCGGGGCGCGATTGGCTTACTATGGCTACACCTTC	CASSSGARLAYYGYTF
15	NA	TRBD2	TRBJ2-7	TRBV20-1	TGCAGTGCTAGGGCCCGACTAGCGGGGGGGGGGGAGCAGTACTTC	CSARARLAGGGEQYF
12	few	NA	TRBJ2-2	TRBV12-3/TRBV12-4	TGTGCCAGCACCGGGTACGCCGGGGAGCTGTTTTTT	CASTGYAGELFF
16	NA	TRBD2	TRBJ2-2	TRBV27	TGTGCCAGCAGTCCTCCGGGACTAGGGGGGTCTGGGGAGCTGTTTTTT	CASSPPGLGGSGELFF
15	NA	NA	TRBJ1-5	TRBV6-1	TGTGCCAGCAGTAGAGACGGTAATAGCAATCAGCCCCAGCATTTT	CASSRDGNSNQPQHF
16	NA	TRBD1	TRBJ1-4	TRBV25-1	TGTGCCAGCAGTGAATATGGGACAGGGCGTAATGAAAAACTGTTTTTT	CASSEYGTGRNEKLFF
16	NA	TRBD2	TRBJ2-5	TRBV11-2	TGTGCCAGCAGCTTAGTACTAGCGGGGGGTCTAGAGACCCAGTACTTC	CASSLVLAGGLETQYF
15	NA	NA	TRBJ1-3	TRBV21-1	TGTGCCAGCAGGGGTGGGAGACCGCGTAGAAACACCATATATTTT	CASRGGRPRRNTIYF
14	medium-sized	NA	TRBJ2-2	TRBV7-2	TGTGCCAGCAGCTTACCAACGAACACCGGGGAGCTGTTTTTT	CASSLPTNTGELFF
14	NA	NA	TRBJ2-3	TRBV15	TGTGCCACCGGGAGAAACGGTTGGGCAGATACGCAGTATTTT	CATGRNGWADTQYF
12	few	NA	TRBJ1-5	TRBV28	TGTGCCAGCAGTCCCCGTGGGCAGCCCCAGCATTTT	CASSPRGQPQHF
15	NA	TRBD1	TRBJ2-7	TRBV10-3	TGTGCCATCAGTGAGACCAGACAGGGGGGTTACGAGCAGTACTTC	CAISETRQGGYEQYF
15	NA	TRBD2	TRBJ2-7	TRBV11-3	TGTGCCAGCAGCTTAGAACCGGGACTATACTACGAGCAGTACTTC	CASSLEPGLYYEQYF
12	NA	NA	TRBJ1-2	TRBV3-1	TGTGCCAGCAGCCAAGACCACTTGGGCTACACCTTC	CASSQDHLGYTF
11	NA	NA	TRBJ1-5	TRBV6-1	TGTGCCAGCAGTGAAAATCAGCCCCAGCATTTT	CASSENQPQHF
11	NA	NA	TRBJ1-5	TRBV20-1	TGCAGTGCTAGAAGTGGGATTGATCAGCATTTT	CSARSGIDQHF
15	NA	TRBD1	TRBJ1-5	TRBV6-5	TGTGCCAGCAGTCTACTCGGGACAGGCAATCAGCCCCAGCATTTT	CASSLLGTGNQPQHF
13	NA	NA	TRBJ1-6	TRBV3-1	TGTGCCAGCACGGGTAGAGATAATTCACCCCTCCACTTT	CASTGRDNSPLHF
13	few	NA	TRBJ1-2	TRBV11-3	TGTGCCAGCAGCTTAACCCCAGGGGATGGCTACACCTTC	CASSLTPGDGYTF
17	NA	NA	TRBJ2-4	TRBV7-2	TGTGCCAGCAGCCGGGTTTCAGGCACCTCTTTCAAAAACATTCAGTACTTC	CASSRVSGTSFKNIQYF
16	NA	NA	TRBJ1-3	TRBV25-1	TGTGCCAGCAGTGGAGACAGGAAGGGCTCTGGAAACACCATATATTTT	CASSGDRKGSGNTIYF
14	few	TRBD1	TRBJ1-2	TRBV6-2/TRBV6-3	TGTGCCAGCAGTTACCCGGGACAGCCTTACGGCTACACCTTC	CASSYPGQPYGYTF
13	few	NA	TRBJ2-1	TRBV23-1	TGCGCCAGTGACAGACGCTCCTACAATGAGCAGTTCTTC	CASDRRSYNEQFF
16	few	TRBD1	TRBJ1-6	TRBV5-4	TGTGCCACTGGGGGAGGGGGCTTTGGCGGTGGTTCACCCCTCCACTTT	CATGGGGFGGGSPLHF
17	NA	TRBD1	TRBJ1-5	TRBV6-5	TGTGCCAGCAGTTCCAATTACAGGGGGGTTAGCAATCAGCCCCAGCATTTT	CASSSNYRGVSNQPQHF
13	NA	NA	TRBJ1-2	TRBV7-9	TGTGCCAGCGGATATCGACAGTCTTATGGCTACACCTTC	CASGYRQSYGYTF
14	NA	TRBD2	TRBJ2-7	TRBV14	TGTGCCAGCAGCCCCGGGACTAGCGGCTACGAGCAGTACTTC	CASSPGTSGYEQYF
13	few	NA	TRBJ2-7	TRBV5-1	TGCGCCAGCAGCTCCGGCGGATCCTACGAGCAGTACTTC	CASSSGGSYEQYF
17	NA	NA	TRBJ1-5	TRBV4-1	TGCGCCAGCAGCCAAGAAGGACGAGGGGGGGGCAATCAGCCCCAGCATTTT	CASSQEGRGGGNQPQHF
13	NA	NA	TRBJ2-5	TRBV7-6	TGTGCCAGCACCCTGGCGGGGAGGGAGACCCAGTACTTC	CASTLAGRETQYF
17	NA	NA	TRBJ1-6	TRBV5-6	TGTGCCAGCAGCGTGCACCAAGGGGGTGTCTATAATTCACCCCTCCACTTT	CASSVHQGGVYNSPLHF
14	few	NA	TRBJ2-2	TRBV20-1	TGCAGTGCTAGAGTAAGGGCAGGTGCTGGGGAGCTGTTTTTT	CSARVRAGAGELFF
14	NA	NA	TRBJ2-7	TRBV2	TGTGCCAGCAGTAATGGGCAGGGGCCGTACGAGCAGTACTTC	CASSNGQGPYEQYF
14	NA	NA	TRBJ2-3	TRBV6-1	TGTGCCAGCAGTAGGGGGGTGGGGCAGGGTACGCAGTATTTT	CASSRGVGQGTQYF
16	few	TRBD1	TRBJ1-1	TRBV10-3	TGTGCCGCGAACGACCGTACAGGGGACTGGAACACTGAAGCTTTCTTT	CAANDRTGDWNTEAFF
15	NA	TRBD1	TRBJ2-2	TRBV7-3	TGTGCCAGCAGCTTAACAACGACAGGGGCAGGGGAGCTGTTTTTT	CASSLTTTGAGELFF
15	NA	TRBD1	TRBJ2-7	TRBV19	TGTGCCAGTAGTATAGTAGGGACAGGGATCCACGAGCAGTACTTC	CASSIVGTGIHEQYF
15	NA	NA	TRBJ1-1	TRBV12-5	TGTGCTAGTGGTCCCGACGGACAGTTGAACACTGAAGCTTTCTTT	CASGPDGQLNTEAFF
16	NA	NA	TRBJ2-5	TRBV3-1	TGTGCCAGCAGCCAGGCCGGACTGGTGGGGTTGGAGACCCAGTACTTC	CASSQAGLVGLETQYF
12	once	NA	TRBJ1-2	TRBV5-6	TGTGCCAGCAAGGGGACTACAAATGGCTACACCTTC	CASKGTTNGYTF
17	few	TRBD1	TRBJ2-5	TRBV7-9	TGTGCCAGCAGCTTAGTGTTAACGGACAGGGGTGGAGAGACCCAGTACTTC	CASSLVLTDRGGETQYF
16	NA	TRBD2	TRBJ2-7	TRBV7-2	TGTGCCAGCAGCTTAGGGCGCGCGGGGGGACGCTACGAGCAGTACTTC	CASSLGRAGGRYEQYF
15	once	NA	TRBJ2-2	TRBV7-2	TGTGCCAGCAGCTTAGTGGGGGGCCAGGCCGGGGAGCTGTTTTTT	CASSLVGGQAGELFF
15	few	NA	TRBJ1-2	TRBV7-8	TGTGCCAGCAGCCAAGAACAGGGCGGAGACTATGGCTACACCTTC	CASSQEQGGDYGYTF